This T cell receptor beta chain comes out of a study of control samples from healthy donors and cancer patients (TCRdb year 2020). Receptors were amplified or captured by the immunoSEQ multiplex PCR assay. This is the immuneACCESS table as TCRdb keeps it, with only in-frame sequences that have V and J called. A part of the clones is gone; compared with another copy, unresolved V genes explain less than half, and the rest is unexplained. Across this sample there are some 150,000 clones, with about 90% seen only once. The ten largest clones capture 5.5% to 9% of the sample. About this clone itself: Its antigen target is currently unknown. Base qualities were left out, and no much larger clone turns up one base away.

The material sequenced was blood. This sequence was found in a man in his late teens or twenties in good health.

CDR3 region: CSVKGQSPYEQYF. The base sequence is TGCAGCGTTAAAGGACAGTCACCCTACGAGCAGTACTTC. The sequence links TRBV29-1 to TRBJ2-7; possibly the D gene is TRBD1, per 6 matching bases. In the germline V gene, CDR1 corresponds to SQVTM and CDR2 to ANQGSEA. The CDR3 spans 13 residues, from the cysteine through the phenylalanine. This entry keeps only the CDR3 DNA: 39 bases, framed from base 1. V drops 5 bases and J drops 2 bases, leaving 13 bases in between.